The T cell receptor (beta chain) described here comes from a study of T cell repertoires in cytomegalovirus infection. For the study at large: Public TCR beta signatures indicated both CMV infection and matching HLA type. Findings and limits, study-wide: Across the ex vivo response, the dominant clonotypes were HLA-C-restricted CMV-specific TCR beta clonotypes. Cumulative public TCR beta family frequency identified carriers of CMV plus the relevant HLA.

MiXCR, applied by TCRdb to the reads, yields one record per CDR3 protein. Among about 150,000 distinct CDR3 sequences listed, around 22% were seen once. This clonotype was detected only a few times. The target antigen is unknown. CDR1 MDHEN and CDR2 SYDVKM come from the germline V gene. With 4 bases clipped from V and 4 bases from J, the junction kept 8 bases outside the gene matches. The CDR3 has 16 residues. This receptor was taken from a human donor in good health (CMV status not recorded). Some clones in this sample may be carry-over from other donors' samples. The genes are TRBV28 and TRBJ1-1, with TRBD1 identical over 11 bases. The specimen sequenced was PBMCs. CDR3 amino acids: CASSSYGQGAGTEAFF. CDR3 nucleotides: TGTGCCAGCAGTTCGTACGGACAGGGGGCCGGCACTGAAGCTTTCTTT.